Presented here are 22 T cell receptor beta chains from one specimen sequenced in a study of T cell repertoires in cytomegalovirus infection. Via MiXCR, TCRdb re-called the reads, giving one row per CDR3 protein. Counted here are about 320,000 distinct CDR3 sequences, 8% to 9.5% occurring once; the ten biggest clones make up approximately 4.7%. Sample: PBMCs. The receptors were gathered from a human donor in good health (CMV status not recorded). Some clones in this sample may be carry-over from other donors' samples.

V and J are TRBV24-1 and TRBJ2-1; either TRBD1 or TRBD2 may supply D (6 bases each). The V gene lost 2 bases and the J gene lost 10 bases, with 20 bases spanning the gap. Per the germline V gene, CDR1 is KGHDR and CDR2 is SFDVKD. The length of the CDR3 is 16 residues. The CDR3 coding sequence is TGTGCCACCAGTGATTCGTCGGGTGTGGGGGGCACAGAGCAGTTCTTC. Its translation: CATSDSSGVGGTEQFF.

This clonotype has a count of ten or more. The rearrangement links TRBV24-1 to TRBJ2-3, with 10 bases fitting TRBD2. Per germline, CDR1 KGHDR and CDR2 SFDVKD. Germline trimming cut 3 bases from V and 4 bases from J; bases unmatched to any gene: 6. The CDR3 has 16 residues. CDR3 region: CATSDRAGGPPDTQYF. The CDR3 DNA reads TGTGCCACCAGTGATCGAGCGGGAGGGCCGCCAGATACGCAGTATTTT.

This clonotype was counted many times. V is TRBV7-6 and J is TRBJ2-1; 7 bases are shared with TRBD2. Germline assignment: CDR1 SGHVS and CDR2 FNYEAQ. The CDR3 consists of 14 residues. J gave up 10 bases and V 3 bases, and 9 bases lay outside the gene matches. The CDR3 sequence is CASSLGREFEEQFF. CDR3 in DNA: TGTGCCAGCAGCTTGGGGCGGGAGTTTGAAGAGCAGTTCTTC. Drawing the rest from reference TRBV7-6 and TRBJ2-1, the complete variable domain is GAGVSQSPRYKVTKRGQDVALRCDPISGHVSLYWYRQALGQGPEFLTYFNYEAQQDKSGLPNDRFSAERPEGSISTLTIQRTEQRDSAMYRCASSLGREFEEQFFGPGTRLTVL.

This clonotype was seen many times. The J gene is TRBJ2-3, the V gene TRBV7-2, with 10 bases matching TRBD2. CDR3 length equals 14 residues. The ends lost 5 bases at V and 6 bases at J; junction bases unmatched: 5. Germline V gene lookup returns CDR1 SGHTA and CDR2 FQGNSA. The CDR3 DNA reads as TGTGCCAGCAGCGCTACTAGCGGGGTGGATACGCAGTATTTT. Its translation is CASSATSGVDTQYF.

This clonotype has a count of ten or more. The chain has TRBV18 and TRBJ2-4, with D possibly being TRBD2 (6 bases). Trimming shortened V by 2 bases and J by 1 base, and 6 bases separated the two germline ends. Germline-derived CDR1 and CDR2 are KGHSH and LQKENI. The CDR3 spans 14 residues. CDR3 amino acids: CASSPSGAKNIQYF. Here the CDR3 DNA reads TGTGCCAGCTCACCAAGCGGGGCCAAAAACATTCAGTACTTC.

The chain recombines TRBV2 with TRBJ2-3; 9 bases are a match to TRBD2. This CDR3 is built from 15 residues. The trim removed 4 bases at V and 3 bases at J, leaving 5 bases unmatched. Looked up from germline, CDR1 is SNHLY and CDR2 is FYNNEI. This CDR3 is CASSVGTSGTDTQYF. The CDR3 DNA is TGTGCCAGCAGTGTCGGAACTAGCGGGACAGATACGCAGTATTTT.

The rearrangement uses TRBV6-6 and TRBJ1-6, with 8 bases matching TRBD1. CDR3 size: 19 residues. Germline assignment: CDR1 MNHNY and CDR2 SVGAGI (reference sequence). Trimming removed 5 bases from V and 1 base from J; junction bases left unmatched: 13. CDR3 sequence (DNA): TGTGCCAGCAGTACACAGGACAGGGCAAGTGGATCCTATAATTCACCCCTCCACTTT. Protein sequence: CASSTQDRASGSYNSPLHF.

This clonotype was detected only a few times. The gene calls are TRBV4-2 and TRBJ2-7, with D tentatively TRBD1 (5 bases). The germline V and J ends were trimmed by 0 bases and 0 bases, with 9 bases remaining between them. CDR1 is LGHNA, CDR2 YNFKEQ, per germline. The length of the CDR3 is 15 residues. Written as DNA, the CDR3 is TGTGCCAGCAGCCAAGACCAGGGCGACTCCTACGAGCAGTACTTC. It codes for CASSQDQGDSYEQYF.

At least ten counts were recorded for this clonotype. The genes are TRBV7-2 and TRBJ2-4; 9 positions match TRBD2. The CDR3 is 15 residues long. Per the germline V gene, CDR1 is SGHTA and CDR2 is FQGNSA. With 1 base clipped from V and 7 bases from J, the junction kept 5 bases outside the gene matches. In nucleotides, the CDR3 is TGTGCCAGCAGCTTAGAGGATAGCGGGAGTAACATTCAGTACTTC. Protein: CASSLEDSGSNIQYF.

The rearrangement links TRBV7-9 to TRBJ2-2, with D unclear. This CDR3 has 15 residues. V dropped 5 bases and J dropped 0 bases, with 10 bases sitting between them. Germline V lookup: CDR1 SEHNR, CDR2 FQNEAQ (reference sequence). DNA for the CDR3: TGTGCCAGCAGCAACTGGGCCCCGAACACCGGGGAGCTGTTTTTT. This sequence encodes CASSNWAPNTGELFF.

Ten or more counts support this clonotype. The V call is TRBV7-2, the J call TRBJ2-7, with 11 bases that match TRBD2. The CDR3 spans 16 residues. V lost 5 bases and J lost 0; bases outside the gene matches: 6. Germline loops: CDR1 SGHTA, CDR2 FQGNSA. CDR3 protein: CASSTQTSGVSYEQYF. The CDR3, as DNA: TGTGCCAGCAGCACTCAGACTAGCGGGGTCTCCTACGAGCAGTACTTC.

This clonotype was counted only a few times. The V call is TRBV20-1, the J call TRBJ2-1; TRBD2 aligns across 14 bases. This CDR3 has 17 amino acids. Germline V gene sequence: CDR1 DFQATT, CDR2 SNEGSKA (reference sequence). V was clipped by 4 bases and J by 7 bases; unmatched bases: 12. The CDR3 DNA reads TGCAGTGCTACGGGACTAGCGGGAGTGGGGCGGGGGAATGAGCAGTTCTTC. Residues: CSATGLAGVGRGNEQFF.

The rearrangement joins TRBV6-6 to TRBJ2-1; perhaps TRBD2 as D (5 bases). The germline V gene has CDR1 MNHNY and CDR2 SVGAGI (reference sequence). The CDR3 loop spans 17 amino acids. V lost 2 bases, J lost 3 bases, and 17 bases lay in between. CDR3 in amino acids: CASSYTGSQIFYNEQFF. The CDR3 region has the DNA TGTGCCAGCAGTTACACGGGGTCCCAGATATTCTACAATGAGCAGTTCTTC.

This clonotype was counted at least ten times. Mismatch with germline at one junction end may stem from a read error. This chain links TRBV7-2 with TRBJ1-6, with 8 bases identical to TRBD1. There are 16 residues in the CDR3. CDR1 and CDR2 from the germline V gene are SGHTA and FQGNSA. CDR3 amino acids: CASSRIAGTGGSPLHF. CDR3 nucleotides: TGTGCCAGCAGCCGGATCGCCGGGACAGGAGGGTCACCACTCCACTTT. Complete variable domain (other parts from reference TRBV7-2 and TRBJ1-6): GAGVSQSPSNKVTEKGKDVELRCDPISGHTALYWYRQSLGQGLEFLIYFQGNSAPDKSGLPSDRFSAERTGGSVSTLTIQRTQQEDSAVYLCASSRIAGTGGSPLHFGNGTRLTVT.

This rearrangement joins TRBV12-3 or TRBV12-4 to TRBJ1-4; D possibly corresponds to TRBD1 (5 bases). The length of the CDR3 is 15 residues. Between the trimmed V and J ends, which lost 0 bases and 5 bases, there was a span of 10 bases. CDR3 loop: CASSLAGVTNEKLFF. For the CDR3, the DNA is TGTGCCAGCAGTTTAGCGGGGGTGACGAATGAAAAACTGTTTTTT.

This clonotype was counted at least ten times. This chain joins TRBV7-2 and TRBJ2-1; either TRBD1 or TRBD2 may fit D (6 bases each). V was clipped by 3 bases and J by 0 bases, with 15 bases between them. Germline V lookup: CDR1 SGHTA, CDR2 FQGNSA. This CDR3 has 17 residues. The CDR3 bases are TGTGCCAGCAGCTTTCCAGGGGCGCGGGGCTCCTACAATGAGCAGTTCTTC. Translation gives CASSFPGARGSYNEQFF.

This clonotype was seen many times. The chain joins TRBV6-1 to TRBJ2-5, with TRBD1 identical over 8 bases. The CDR3 sequence is 15 residues long. Germline V CDR1 and CDR2: MNHNS, SASEGT. V gave up 5 bases and J gave up 1 base; unmatched junction bases: 6. DNA for the CDR3: TGTGCCAGCAGTAGGGGCAGGGGGCGCCAAGAGACCCAGTACTTC. It yields the protein CASSRGRGRQETQYF.

This clonotype was picked up a small number of times. The chain carries TRBV7-2 and TRBJ2-2; D may correspond to TRBD1 or TRBD2 (5 bases each). Trimming removed 5 bases at V and 0 bases at J, with 10 bases between. This CDR3 has 15 amino acids. Germline CDR1 SGHTA, CDR2 FQGNSA. CDR3 bases: TGTGCCAGCAGCCCCCGGGGCTCGAACACCGGGGAGCTGTTTTTT. It specifies CASSPRGSNTGELFF.

This clonotype was detected many times. The chain couples TRBV12-3 or TRBV12-4 to TRBJ2-5, with D maybe TRBD1 (6 bases). Trimming shortened V by 4 bases and J by 5 bases, and 17 bases separated the two germline ends. The length of the CDR3 is 15 residues. The CDR3 loop is CASSSPNTGKETQYF. In nucleotides, the CDR3 is TGTGCCAGCAGTTCGCCGAACACAGGGAAGGAGACCCAGTACTTC.

This clonotype has at least ten counts. This rearrangement joins TRBV19 to TRBJ1-2; D is perhaps TRBD1 (5 bases). CDR3 length equals 16 residues. The V end was cut by 8 bases, the J end by 8 bases, with 27 bases between. CDR1 is LNHDA, CDR2 SQIVND, per germline (reference sequence). The CDR3 DNA reads as TGTGCCAGTCGCCCCCAAGGGCGACTGCGCGGGGGGGGCTACACCTTC. Translated: CASRPQGRLRGGGYTF.

This clonotype has a count of ten or more. V gene TRBV7-2 combines with J gene TRBJ1-2; D is unclear. Deletions cut 1 base from V and 4 bases from J, with 7 bases between. The CDR3 extends over 13 amino acids. Germline loops: CDR1 SGHTA, CDR2 FQGNSA. The CDR3 protein is CASSLVSRYGYTF. The CDR3 DNA follows: TGTGCCAGCAGCTTAGTAAGCCGCTATGGCTACACCTTC.

The table lists this clonotype with a few counts. V and J are TRBV6-5 and TRBJ1-6; 7 bases align to TRBD1. V gave up 6 bases and J gave up 6 bases; unmatched junction bases: 5. In germline, CDR1 is MNHEY, CDR2 SVGAGI. CDR3 size: 14 residues. CDR3 in amino acids: CASSRGQPNSPLHF. The CDR3 DNA sequence: TGTGCCAGCAGCCGGGGACAGCCTAATTCACCCCTCCACTTT.